The rows below give T cell receptor beta chains drawn from one sample of a study of regulatory T cells in long-lasting Graves disease. MiXCR, applied by TCRdb to the multiplex PCR reads, yields one record per CDR3 protein. The sample contains about 400,000 distinct CDR3 sequences, about 15% of which appear only once. The sample was also reused in another study, on T cells in Graves' hyperthyroidism and ophthalmopathy.

Source: peripheral blood mononuclear cells (PBMCs), taken at new diagnosis, from a patient treated with antithyroid drugs. Source of these receptors: a woman aged 40 to 55 with Graves disease. Both conserved end residues are trimmed from each CDR3. Clone size is given for some rows only: seen once, a few or many times, or a class if the clone is expanded.

v_call,j_call,clone_size,cdr3_aa
TRBV12-3/TRBV12-4,TRBJ1-5,few,ASSLGDRVGPQH
TRBV28,TRBJ1-5,many,ASSSQGNNQPQH
TRBV27,TRBJ2-7,few,ASGQVRYEQY
TRBV5-5,TRBJ2-3,.,ASSLRTSGFTDTQY
TRBV13,TRBJ2-1,many,ASSLSVGGRSNEQF
TRBV4-2,TRBJ2-2,few,ASRGSGELF
TRBV20-1,TRBJ2-7,many,SASLWEEIVSYEQY
TRBV12-3/TRBV12-4,TRBJ2-1,many,ASGDSVNEQF
TRBV28,TRBJ2-2,.,ASRTGVDTGELF
TRBV27,TRBJ2-1,many,ASSLLASGTSYNEQF
TRBV30,TRBJ2-1,many,AWQRSSSYNEQF
TRBV3-1,TRBJ2-6,.,ASSQTGAGANVLT
TRBV9,TRBJ1-5,.,ASSVDPLAVSNQPQH
TRBV6-2/TRBV6-3,TRBJ1-3,once,ASSLPGGSGNTIY
TRBV2,TRBJ1-6,many,ASDIGQGDHSPLH
TRBV20-1,TRBJ1-6,many,SAGGGQGIYYNSPLH
TRBV27,TRBJ2-1,many,ASSPWTSGPYNEQF
TRBV11-3,TRBJ1-4,many,ASSFGSFEYNEKLF
TRBV10-3,TRBJ2-7,.,AISPSPGQGKREGLGEQY
TRBV20-1,TRBJ2-1,few,SAPLLAGGYNEQF
TRBV7-2,TRBJ2-1,many,ASSLMIAGDEQF
TRBV3-1,TRBJ2-1,.,ASSQVTSGRFRNEQF
TRBV27,TRBJ2-2,many,ASSLISATGELF
TRBV5-5,TRBJ1-3,many,ASSLDGAGNTIY
TRBV29-1,TRBJ2-7,many,SVDQGSYEQY
TRBV18,TRBJ2-6,few,ASSPPSGSGGANVLT
TRBV24-1,TRBJ2-1,many,ATQGAGTYNEQF
TRBV20-1,TRBJ2-1,many,SANAGTSGNDEQF
TRBV27,TRBJ2-2,.,ASTWTGPTGELF
TRBV20-1,TRBJ2-1,few,SARVGAGGLSYNEQF
TRBV6-1,TRBJ1-5,.,ASRRQGLGNQPQH
TRBV12-3/TRBV12-4,TRBJ2-3,.,ASGPSGLPTDTQY
TRBV11-2,TRBJ2-1,many,ASSSNSGSEKNEQF
TRBV18,TRBJ2-1,few,ASSLRTSGSSYNEQF
TRBV11-2,TRBJ2-3,many,ASSTSTGTDTQY
TRBV29-1,TRBJ2-5,many,SVSVTALQETQY
TRBV20-1,TRBJ2-1,few,SARPTSGSYNEQF
TRBV10-3,TRBJ1-2,few,AISNGQGRYGYT
TRBV18,TRBJ2-1,.,ASSPGGGSSVSSYNEQF
TRBV28,TRBJ1-4,many,ASSFRGVRNEKLF
TRBV7-2,TRBJ2-5,many,ASSLGDRKSQY